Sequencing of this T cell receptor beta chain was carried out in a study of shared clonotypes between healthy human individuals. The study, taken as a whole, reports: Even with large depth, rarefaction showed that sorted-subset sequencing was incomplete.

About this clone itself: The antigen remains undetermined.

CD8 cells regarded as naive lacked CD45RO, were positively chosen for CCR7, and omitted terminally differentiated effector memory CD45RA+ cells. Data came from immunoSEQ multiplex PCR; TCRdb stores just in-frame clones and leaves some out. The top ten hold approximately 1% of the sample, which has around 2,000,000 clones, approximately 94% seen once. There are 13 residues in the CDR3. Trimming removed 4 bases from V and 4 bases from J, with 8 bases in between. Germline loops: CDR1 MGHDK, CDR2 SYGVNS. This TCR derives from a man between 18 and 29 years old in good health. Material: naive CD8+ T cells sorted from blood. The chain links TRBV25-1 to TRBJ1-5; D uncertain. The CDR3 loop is CASSGSWNQPQHF. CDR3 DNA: TGTGCCAGCAGTGGGAGTTGGAATCAGCCCCAGCATTTT.